The source of this T cell receptor beta chain is a study of blood T cell repertoires in COVID-19. Study-level background: Both acute and convalescent COVID-19 samples were obtained from the United States, Italy and Spain. T cells, B-cell-depleted T cells, or PBMCs provided the cDNA or gDNA that served as material.

Sequenced by immunoSEQ multiplex PCR; TCRdb stores in-frame clones only, minus some. Here the sample spans tens of thousands of clones, approximately 90% being singletons. This CDR3 spans 13 amino acids. The germline V gene encodes CDR1 MDHEN and CDR2 SYDVKM. V trimming: 5 bases; J trimming: 3 bases; junction bases outside the gene matches: 4. The table lists this clone with a count of one. Sequenced input: peripheral blood. The V and J genes are TRBV28 and TRBJ2-7, with 7 positions matching TRBD2. The receptor was isolated from a woman of 80 years or more with active COVID-19. CDR3 coding DNA: TGTGCCAGCAGTCCAGGGACTAACTACGAGCAGTACTTC. It codes for CASSPGTNYEQYF.